This TCR beta chain comes out of a study of T cells in Graves' hyperthyroidism and ophthalmopathy. Whole-study results and caveats: Separating ophthalmopathy from stable hyperthyroidism was achieved by a 13 V-J model.

Patients aged 18 to 65 had newly diagnosed hyperthyroidism lasting under 2 months. Fresh 10 ml peripheral blood yielded PBMCs. This clonotype has at least ten counts. The antigen is not known. The CDR3 extends over 15 amino acids. From germline, CDR1 is MNHEY and CDR2 SVGAGI. The V segment lost 6 bases and the J segment 5 bases; nucleotides outside the gene matches: 12. Authors of the study amplified TCR beta CDR3 regions from RNA transcripts. TCR CDR3 regions were first amplified by RT-PCR with HTBI primers. TCRdb re-analysed the multiplex PCR reads in MiXCR, keeping a single row per CDR3 protein. The top ten hold roughly 49% of the sample, which has about 200,000 distinct CDR3 sequences, roughly a sixth seen once.

The V call is TRBV6-5, the J call TRBJ2-5; 7 nucleotides agree with TRBD1. This TCR was sampled from a woman aged 50 to 65 with Graves' hyperthyroidism. The sequenced sample consisted of blood. CDR3 region: CASSLGTEKIETQYF. The CDR3 DNA reads as TGTGCCAGCAGCCTTGGGACAGAGAAAATTGAGACCCAGTACTTC.